This T cell receptor (beta chain) was sequenced during a study of cytomegalovirus exposure and HLA in healthy donors. With 60 Vbeta and 13 Jbeta primers, the PCR was carried out. TCRdb's copy holds only in-frame clones and misses some; the assay was immunoSEQ multiplex PCR. The repertoire includes about 95,000 clones, roughly 71% of them detected once, and about 5% sits in the top ten. V lost 2 bases, J lost 1 base, and 13 bases stayed unmatched. The CDR3 is made up of 18 amino acids. The TCR was taken from a woman aged 40 to 50 in good health and CMV-seronegative. The chain is built from TRBV5-3 and TRBJ2-3, with TRBD1 identical over 7 bases. TRBV5-3 is assigned to the ORF class and has an uncertain function. Sequenced material: PBMCs. CDR3 loop: CARSFVGQTRRGTDTQYF. The CDR3 DNA sequence: TGTGCCAGAAGCTTCGTGGGACAGACAAGAAGAGGCACAGATACGCAGTATTTT.